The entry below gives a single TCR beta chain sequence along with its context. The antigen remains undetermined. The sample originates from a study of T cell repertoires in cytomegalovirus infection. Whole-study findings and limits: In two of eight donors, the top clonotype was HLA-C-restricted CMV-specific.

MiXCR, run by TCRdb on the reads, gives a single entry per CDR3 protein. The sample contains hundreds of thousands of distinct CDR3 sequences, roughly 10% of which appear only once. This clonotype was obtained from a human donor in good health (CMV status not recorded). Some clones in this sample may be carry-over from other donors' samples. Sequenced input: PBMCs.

This CDR3 reads CSVIQGVEETQYF. The CDR3, as DNA: TGCAGCGTGATACAGGGGGTGGAGGAGACCCAGTACTTC. The chain employs TRBV29-1 and TRBJ2-5; 8 bases agree with TRBD1. Germline trimming cut 6 bases from V and 5 bases from J; bases unmatched to any gene: 8. The CDR3 has 13 amino acids. Germline V lookup: CDR1 SQVTM, CDR2 ANQGSEA.